This is a list of T cell receptor beta chains from one sample in a study of vaccination and CD4 T cells after COVID-19. No antigen is known for these receptors. TCRdb ran MiXCR on the PCR reads and lists one entry per CDR3 protein. Of fewer than 15,000 distinct CDR3 sequences in the sample, around 48% were seen once. The sample consisted of CD4+ T cells from blood, cultured in vitro. The receptors were gathered from a human donor who had recovered from COVID-19. The CDR3 runs from the conserved cysteine through the conserved F or W. The D gene is left open where the match is weak. For some rows the clone size is stated as once, few or many, or as a class when expanded; others skip it.

TRBD2,few,TRBV2,TRBJ2-5,15,TGTGCCAGCAACCCATTAGCGGGAGTTCGGGAGACCCAGTACTTC,CASNPLAGVRETQYF
TRBD2,-,TRBV2,TRBJ2-1,16,TGTGCCAGCAGCGGATCTACTAGCGGGAGACGCAATGAGCAGTTCTTC,CASSGSTSGRRNEQFF
-,-,TRBV20-1,TRBJ2-7,14,TGCAGTGCTAGCCTAGGCCTTACCTCCTACGAGCAGTACTTC,CSASLGLTSYEQYF
TRBD1,-,TRBV12-3/TRBV12-4,TRBJ2-7,12,TGTGCCAGCAACCAGGGGGCCCACGAGCAGTACTTC,CASNQGAHEQYF
TRBD1,-,TRBV28,TRBJ1-5,15,TGTGCCAGCAGAGACAGGGGGAGTAGCAATCAGCCCCAGCATTTT,CASRDRGSSNQPQHF
-,once,TRBV6-1,TRBJ2-1,14,TGTGCCATCAGTGAGTCTGGCGGACGACAAAAGCAGTTCTTC,CAISESGGRQKQFF
-,-,TRBV7-9,TRBJ1-1,14,TGTGCCAGCAGTCCCTTGACAGGGAACACTGAAGCTTTCTTT,CASSPLTGNTEAFF
TRBD1,-,TRBV28,TRBJ1-2,16,TGTGCCAGCAGTGGGAAGATCAGGGGGATCTGGTATGGCTACACCTTC,CASSGKIRGIWYGYTF
TRBD1,few,TRBV14,TRBJ1-6,18,TGTGCCAGCAGCCAACAACAGGGGGCCGGTTTCGGGAATTCACCCCTCCACTTT,CASSQQQGAGFGNSPLHF
TRBD1,-,TRBV6-5,TRBJ1-6,15,TGTGCCAGCAGTTACTCGCGGGACAGTTCTTCACCCCTCCACTTT,CASSYSRDSSSPLHF
-,-,TRBV20-1,TRBJ2-7,15,TGCAGTGCTAGTTTTGTTGACTGGGGGGATTCCGAGCAGTACTTC,CSASFVDWGDSEQYF
TRBD1,few,TRBV6-5,TRBJ1-1,12,TGTGCCAGCAGTTACTCAGGGGGCGGAGGTTTCTTT,CASSYSGGGGFF
-,few,TRBV28,TRBJ1-1,15,TGTGCCAGCAGTTTGGGGGGGGAGGGGAAGCCTGAAGCTTTCTTT,CASSLGGEGKPEAFF
-,-,TRBV29-1,TRBJ2-7,12,TGCAGCGTTTTTGGGGATAATTACGAGCAGTACTTC,CSVFGDNYEQYF
TRBD2,-,TRBV20-1,TRBJ2-1,17,TGCAGTGCTAGGACTAGCGGGAGAGCCTCCGACGAAATGAGAGCGTTCTTC,CSARTSGRASDEMRAFF
-,-,TRBV24-1,TRBJ2-3,13,TGTGCCACCAGTTTCGGGGGTGGGGATACGCAGTATTTT,CATSFGGGDTQYF
-,few,TRBV2,TRBJ1-1,13,TGTGCCAGCATCCTCCGGGGGACCACTGAAGCTTTCTTT,CASILRGTTEAFF
TRBD2,-,TRBV19,TRBJ2-3,16,TGTGCCAGTAGTCTAGAGGGACTAGCGGGGACAGATACGCAGTATTTT,CASSLEGLAGTDTQYF
-,once,TRBV30,TRBJ2-7,14,TGTGCCTGGAGGGGGGCTGGAACTACCTACGAGCAGTACTTC,CAWRGAGTTYEQYF
TRBD2,-,TRBV30,TRBJ2-7,16,TGTGCCTGGAGTGTAGCTAGCGGGCGGCTCTCCTACGAGCAGTACTTC,CAWSVASGRLSYEQYF
TRBD1,-,TRBV5-4,TRBJ1-3,15,TGTGCCAGCAGCGTGCGGACAGGGGCTGGAAACACCATATATTTT,CASSVRTGAGNTIYF
TRBD2,-,TRBV29-1,TRBJ2-1,15,TGCAGCGACGTTCGCGGGAGCCCCTCCTACAATGAGCAGTTCTTC,CSDVRGSPSYNEQFF
-,-,TRBV9,TRBJ2-1,15,TGTGCCAGCAGCGTAGTCCCGTCGGGTAATCGGGAGCAGTTCTTC,CASSVVPSGNREQFF
TRBD1,-,TRBV7-9,TRBJ1-2,15,TGTGCCAGCAACTTAGACGGCAGGGGGCTATATGGCTACACCTTC,CASNLDGRGLYGYTF
-,-,TRBV5-1,TRBJ2-1,14,TGCGCCAGCAGCTTGGGGGACTCGTCGGATGAGCAGTTCTTC,CASSLGDSSDEQFF
TRBD2,-,TRBV15,TRBJ2-3,17,TGTGCCACCAGCAGAGAAGCGGGAGGAGGTGGCACAGATACGCAGTATTTT,CATSREAGGGGTDTQYF
TRBD2,-,TRBV4-3,TRBJ2-3,15,TGCGCCAGCAGCCAGAGTAGCGGGAGCACAGATACGCAGTATTTT,CASSQSSGSTDTQYF